A single sample is the source of the 2 T cell receptor beta chains below, sequenced in a study of blood T cell repertoires in COVID-19. Only in-frame clones appear in the TCRdb table, and some are missing; sequencing was by immunoSEQ multiplex PCR. The table has 75,000 or so clones, approximately 88% seen once. Sequencing was carried out using peripheral blood. Every receptor here comes from a woman of 80 years or more with active or convalescent COVID-19.

The chain couples TRBV30 to TRBJ2-6; no definite D call. From germline, CDR1 is GTSNPN and CDR2 SVGIG (reference sequence). This CDR3 spans 14 amino acids. The V and J ends lost 0 bases and 6 bases respectively, with 9 bases between them. The CDR3 sequence is CAWSVSRQANVLTF. CDR3 bases: TGTGCCTGGAGTGTATCGAGGCAGGCCAACGTCCTGACTTTC.

This chain uses TRBV7-9 with TRBJ1-1; 7 nucleotides agree with TRBD1. Trimming removed 4 bases from V and 6 bases from J; junction bases left unmatched: 5. The CDR3 extends over 13 amino acids. Germline V lookup: CDR1 SEHNR, CDR2 FQNEAQ (reference sequence). The CDR3 DNA reads TGTGCCAGCAGCTCGACAGGGCCCTCTGAAGCTTTCTTT. Protein sequence: CASSSTGPSEAFF.